This T cell receptor (beta chain) appears in the sequencing data of a study of blood T cells in healthy people across ages. The V gene lost 5 bases and the J gene lost 7 bases, with 18 bases spanning the gap. The CDR3 extends over 15 amino acids. Germline assignment: CDR1 SGHTA and CDR2 FQGNSA. Next came a second PCR, run for about 7 to 12 cycles, which used a sample-barcoded 5' primer along with a J-beta primer mix. TCRdb reanalysed the 5' RACE reads using MiXCR and keeps one entry per CDR3 protein. The table lists 730,000 or so distinct CDR3 sequences, roughly 43% of them singletons, with 20% to 25% in the top ten. In its sample, this clonotype was seen a few times.

This TCR derives from a woman aged 60 to 75 in good health. The chain carries TRBV7-2 and TRBJ2-1; D may correspond to TRBD1 or TRBD2 (5 bases each). The specimen was blood. CDR3 sequence reads: CASSPVQGGWNEQFF. The CDR3 DNA reads as TGTGCCAGCAGCCCAGTGCAGGGCGGGTGGAATGAGCAGTTCTTC. The variable domain in full, with the rest retrieved from reference TRBV7-2 and TRBJ2-1, is GAGVSQSPSNKVTEKGKDVELRCDPISGHTALYWYRQSLGQGLEFLIYFQGNSAPDKSGLPSDRFSAERTGGSVSTLTIQRTQQEDSAVYLCASSPVQGGWNEQFFGPGTRLTVL.